Presented here are 8 T cell receptor beta chains from one specimen sequenced in a study of blood T cells in healthy people across ages (dated by TCRdb to about 2015). Receptor libraries were prepared by 5' RACE. Sequencing took place on an Illumina HiSeq 2500. The second PCR ran for about 6 to 11 cycles and used a J-beta primer mix along with a sample-barcoded 5' primer. TCRdb reprocessed the public reads (quality trimming at Q25 with fastp, clone calling with MiXCR) and kept in-frame beta chains. Every entry covers one CDR3 protein and lists the most common genes and DNA from its rows. The sample table contains about 800,000 distinct CDR3 sequences; only one count was recorded for around 25% of them. Around 3.6% of the sample goes to the ten largest clones. The sample was also linked to a second study, of T cells of mothers and their children.

Material: blood. These receptors came from a boy aged 5-17 years in good health.

The chain links TRBV7-2 to TRBJ2-1; TRBD2 matches at 10 bases. V lost 4 bases and J lost 8; bases outside the gene matches: 8. Germline values: CDR1 SGHTA, CDR2 FQGNSA. The CDR3 covers 15 residues. CDR3 amino acids: CASSSLAGVRYEQFF. For the CDR3, the DNA is TGTGCCAGCAGCTCCCTAGCGGGAGTGCGCTATGAGCAGTTCTTC.

This clonotype has a handful of counts. This chain uses TRBV20-1 with TRBJ2-7, with TRBD1 matching 8 bases. In germline, CDR1 is DFQATT, CDR2 SNEGSKA (reference sequence). The CDR3 is made up of 14 amino acids. Trimming cost V 3 bases and J 3 bases; bases outside gene matches: 7. This chain's CDR3 is CSARMRQGLYEQYF. CDR3 nucleotide sequence: TGCAGTGCTAGGATGAGACAGGGGCTCTACGAGCAGTACTTC.

V gene TRBV4-1 combines with J gene TRBJ2-5, with D perhaps matching TRBD2 (5 bases). CDR1 MGHRA and CDR2 YSYEKL come from the germline V gene. CDR3 length: 16 residues. V lost 1 base, J lost 2 bases, and 14 bases lay in between. The CDR3 here is CASSQVILGGQETQYF. The CDR3 nucleotides read TGCGCCAGCAGCCAAGTTATTCTAGGCGGGCAAGAGACCCAGTACTTC.

This clonotype has only a few counts. The gene calls are TRBV5-5 and TRBJ2-5; 7 bases map to TRBD1. The better agreement between TRBJ2-7 and the DNA end casts doubt on the J call. The germline gives CDR1 SGHKS, CDR2 YYEKEE (reference sequence). The CDR3 is made up of 14 amino acids. As DNA, the CDR3 is TGTGCCAGCAGCCCCCGGGCAGGGGGCTACGAGCAGTACTTC. Translation: CASSPRAGGYEQYF.

Points on this clonotype: This likely comes from a read error, as the CDR3 has no conserved phenylalanine or tryptophan at its end. Because the CDR3's place on the DNA is in doubt, the DNA is left out and the CDR3 is given as listed by TCRdb. This CDR3 reads CASSLRSGPWV. The genes are TRBV27 and TRBJ1-5. CDR1 and CDR2 from the germline V gene are MNHEY and SMNVEV (reference sequence). The CDR3 totals 11 residues, both ends included.

This clonotype has more than one count but fewer than ten. The chain joins TRBV15 to TRBJ1-5; D unresolved. CDR3 size: 12 residues. V lost 5 bases to trimming and J lost 4 bases, with 6 bases between them. Germline V gene lookup returns CDR1 LNHNV and CDR2 YYDKDF (reference sequence). This CDR3 is CATSGRNQPQHF. CDR3 nucleotides: TGTGCCACCAGCGGGCGAAATCAGCCCCAGCATTTT.

This clonotype was recorded a few times. The chain links TRBV7-6 to TRBJ1-1; D is unclear. Germline loops: CDR1 SGHVS, CDR2 FNYEAQ. The V end lost 5 bases, the J end lost 6 bases, and 16 bases lay between the germline ends. This CDR3 contains 14 residues. CDR3 amino acids: CASSLIPGQSEAFF. DNA of the CDR3: TGTGCCAGCAGCCTCATACCCGGGCAATCTGAAGCTTTCTTT.

The chain combines TRBV28 with TRBJ2-7; D not resolved. CDR3 length equals 14 residues. V lost 7 bases to trimming and J lost 2 bases, with 15 bases between them. Germline assignment: CDR1 MDHEN and CDR2 SYDVKM. In nucleotides, the CDR3 is TGTGCCAGCAACACGCCGGGTTCCCCCTACGAGCAGTACTTC. This gives the protein CASNTPGSPYEQYF.